Each of the 10 T cell receptor beta chains below was sequenced from the same sample in a study of T-cell reconstitution after alpha-beta-depleted transplantation in children. Researchers prepared the TCRbeta library using unique molecular identifiers, the study reports. TCRdb used MiXCR to reprocess the PCR reads, holding one entry per CDR3 protein. The sample holds 7,900 or so distinct CDR3 sequences, 30% seen once. Sequences were derived from peripheral blood, sampled 60 days after TCRalphabeta/CD19-depleted stem cell transplant. The source of these receptors is a boy in the first two years of life who had a stem cell transplant for SCID, so the T cells may come from the graft donor.

The V call is TRBV11-3, the J call TRBJ2-7; the match to TRBD2 covers 12 bases. In germline, CDR1 is SGHNT, CDR2 YENEEA. The CDR3 length is 14 residues. Germline trimming cut 5 bases from V and 5 bases from J; bases unmatched to any gene: 4. This CDR3 is CASSKLAGGHEQYF. The CDR3 DNA reads as TGTGCCAGCAGCAAACTAGCGGGAGGACACGAGCAGTACTTC. The variable domain in full, with the rest retrieved from reference TRBV11-3 and TRBJ2-7, is EAGVVQSPRYKIIEKKQPVAFWCNPISGHNTLYWYLQNLGQGPELLIRYENEEAVDDSQLPKDRFSAERLKGVDSTLKIQPAELGDSAVYLCASSKLAGGHEQYFGPGTRLTVT.

This clonotype is judged medium-sized. The chain couples TRBV21-1 to TRBJ2-1. TRBV21-1 is a listed pseudogene. This CDR3 spans 15 amino acids. The CDR3, as DNA: TGTGCCAGCAGCAATTTGGTACAAAAAGTGAATGAGCAGTTCTTC. Its translation: CASSNLVQKVNEQFF.

This clonotype was observed a few times. CDR3 sequence reads: CSARLGGETQYF. The CDR3 DNA reads TGCAGTGCTAGACTAGGGGGGGAGACCCAGTACTTC. The chain carries TRBV20-1 and TRBJ2-5; D tentatively fits TRBD1 or TRBD2 (6 bases each). This CDR3 region has 12 residues. The ends were cut back, 2 bases at V and 5 bases at J, with 9 bases in the middle. Germline CDR1 DFQATT, CDR2 SNEGSKA (reference sequence).

The chain employs TRBV23-1 and TRBJ1-4, with D perhaps TRBD1 (5 bases). TRBV23-1 is filed as an ORF, its function uncertain. There are 15 residues in the CDR3. V lost 6 bases, J lost 0 bases, and 11 bases lay in between. Here the CDR3 DNA reads TGCGCCAGCAGCGCACAGGCTGCAACTAATGAAAAACTGTTTTTT. This sequence encodes CASSAQAATNEKLFF.

This clonotype was seen once. V usage is TRBV2 and J usage is TRBJ2-2; TRBD1 matches 8 bases. CDR1 is SNHLY, CDR2 FYNNEI, per germline. Trimming at V came to 6 bases and at J to 7 bases, leaving 7 bases not matched to a gene. The CDR3 extends over 14 amino acids. CDR3 loop: CASSRTGLGGELFF. Here the CDR3 DNA reads TGTGCCAGCAGCCGGACAGGGTTGGGCGGGGAGCTGTTTTTT.

Written as DNA, the CDR3 is TGCGCCAGCAGCCAAGATTACGGGACGGCCCAGCATTTT. It codes for CASSQDYGTAQHF. The V and J genes are TRBV4-1 and TRBJ1-5; possible D gene TRBD1, 5 bases. V lost 0 bases to trimming and J lost 11 bases, with 11 bases between them. The CDR3 has 13 amino acids. The germline V gene has CDR1 MGHRA and CDR2 YSYEKL.

This rearrangement joins TRBV2 to TRBJ2-1; 7 bases are shared with TRBD2. The junction had 12 bases not matched to a gene; V was cut back by 2 bases and J by 8 bases. The germline gives CDR1 SNHLY, CDR2 FYNNEI. This CDR3 region has 16 residues. The CDR3 here is CASSEYGGRGFHEQFF. The CDR3 DNA follows: TGTGCCAGCAGTGAATACGGCGGGAGAGGGTTCCATGAGCAGTTCTTC.

This clonotype was detected once. This rearrangement joins TRBV3-1 to TRBJ2-1; 10 bases agree with TRBD2. Germline CDR1 and CDR2: LGHDT and YNNKEL (reference sequence). The junction had 10 bases not matched to a gene; V was cut back by 0 bases and J by 8 bases. The CDR3 has 17 residues. The CDR3 reads CASSQDIRLAGVYEQFF. The CDR3 region has the DNA TGTGCCAGCAGCCAAGATATTCGGCTAGCGGGAGTGTATGAGCAGTTCTTC.

This clonotype was detected many times. J is TRBJ2-3 and V is TRBV4-1; no clear D. Per germline, CDR1 MGHRA and CDR2 YSYEKL. Trimming took off 1 base at V and 4 bases at J, with 12 bases between the two ends. There are 15 residues in the CDR3. The CDR3 nucleotides are TGCGCCAGCAGCCAAGGTGGGCCCCCCGCAGATACGCAGTATTTT. Protein product: CASSQGGPPADTQYF.

This clonotype is medium-sized by share. The junction departs from the called germline gene at one end, perhaps through a read error. The chain combines TRBV20-1 with TRBJ2-5, with D possibly matching TRBD1 (8 bases). The germline CDR1 and CDR2 sequences are DFQATT and SNEGSKA (reference sequence). This CDR3 has 14 amino acids. Here the CDR3 reads CRAGDRRVRETQYF. The CDR3 DNA is TGCCGTGCGGGGGACAGGAGGGTCAGGGAGACCCAGTACTTC.